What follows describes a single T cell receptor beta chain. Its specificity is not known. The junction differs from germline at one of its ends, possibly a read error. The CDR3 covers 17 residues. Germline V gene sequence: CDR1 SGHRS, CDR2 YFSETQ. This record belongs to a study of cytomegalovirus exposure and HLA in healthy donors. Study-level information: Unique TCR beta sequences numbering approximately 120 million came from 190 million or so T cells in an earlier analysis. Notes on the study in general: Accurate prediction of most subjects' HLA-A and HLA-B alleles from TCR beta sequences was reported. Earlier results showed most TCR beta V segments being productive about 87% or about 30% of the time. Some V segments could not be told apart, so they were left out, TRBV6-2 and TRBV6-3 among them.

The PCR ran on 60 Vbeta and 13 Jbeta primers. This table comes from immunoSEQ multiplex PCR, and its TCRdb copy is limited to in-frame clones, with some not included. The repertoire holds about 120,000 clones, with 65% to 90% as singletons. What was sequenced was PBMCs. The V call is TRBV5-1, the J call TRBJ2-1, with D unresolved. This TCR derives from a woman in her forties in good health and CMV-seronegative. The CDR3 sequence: CASSFKIPGSSYNGQFF. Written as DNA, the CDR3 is TGCGCCAGCAGCTTCAAAATCCCGGGTAGCTCCTACAATGGGCAGTTCTTC.